Listed below are T cell receptor beta chains from one sample, sequenced in a study of blood T cell repertoires in COVID-19. The protocol was immunoSEQ multiplex PCR, while the TCRdb copy is restricted to in-frame clones and leaves out a portion. The sample has some 100,000 clones; around 86% are singletons. Sequences were obtained from peripheral blood. The receptor set was obtained from a woman in her 70s with acute or convalescent COVID-19. The CDR3 runs from the conserved cysteine through the conserved F or W. The order of the fields is V gene, CDR3 protein.

v_call: TRBV11-1
cdr3_aa: CASSLATISKEAFF

v_call: TRBV10-2
cdr3_aa: CASSQGQAYTGELFF

v_call: TRBV25-1
cdr3_aa: CASSRLPGEYNEQFF

v_call: TRBV29-1
cdr3_aa: CSVDRGSGYTF

v_call: TRBV7-2
cdr3_aa: CASSQTRRNGRDNNEQFF

v_call: TRBV5-1
cdr3_aa: CASSGDRNTGELFF

v_call: TRBV5-4
cdr3_aa: CASSPGTAIKMNTEAFF

v_call: TRBV18
cdr3_aa: CASSKTPGGAEAFF

v_call: TRBV3-1/TRBV3-2
cdr3_aa: CASSQGTGQYGYTF

v_call: TRBV5-4
cdr3_aa: CASSPERSRAYNEQFF

v_call: TRBV4-1
cdr3_aa: CASSQALGDGYTF

v_call: TRBV6-4
cdr3_aa: CASSDSVRSYNSPLHF

v_call: TRBV6-1
cdr3_aa: CASSDHTEGSSNIYEKLFF

v_call: TRBV7-8
cdr3_aa: CASSGLGAGELFF

v_call: TRBV25-1
cdr3_aa: CASSESGFIAKNIQYF

v_call: TRBV19
cdr3_aa: CASSPVSSSTDTQYF

v_call: TRBV5-1
cdr3_aa: CASSSTGDQPQHF

v_call: TRBV28
cdr3_aa: CASSPLNQPQHF

v_call: TRBV19
cdr3_aa: CASSPFRDRATGELFF

v_call: TRBV15
cdr3_aa: CATSRDGGAGEKLFF

v_call: TRBV5-5
cdr3_aa: CASSSDRPNSPLHF

v_call: TRBV28
cdr3_aa: CASSLLMYGTRGTGNTIYF

v_call: TRBV27
cdr3_aa: CASSFWPRTDTQYF

v_call: TRBV2
cdr3_aa: CASRDSSYNSPLHF

v_call: TRBV19
cdr3_aa: CASRPSRGFTEAFF

v_call: TRBV15
cdr3_aa: CATTRRGDTEAFF

v_call: TRBV4-2
cdr3_aa: CASSQDELAGAGNLAKNIQYF

v_call: TRBV28
cdr3_aa: CASSLTGTGVVSYNSPLHF

v_call: TRBV29-1
cdr3_aa: CSVHRANTEAFF

v_call: TRBV7-6
cdr3_aa: CASSLIGGSSYEQYF

v_call: TRBV15
cdr3_aa: CATSKRLAGLRDTQYF

v_call: TRBV2
cdr3_aa: CASSDWGGSGELFF

v_call: TRBV24-1
cdr3_aa: CATSDPQGTNYGYTF

v_call: TRBV27
cdr3_aa: CASRSSPGTAYNSPLHF

v_call: TRBV19
cdr3_aa: CASGPTGTDTQYF

v_call: TRBV19
cdr3_aa: CASSKSLTGTSYGYTF

v_call: TRBV7-2
cdr3_aa: CASSLWGTGPGELFF

v_call: TRBV3-1/TRBV3-2
cdr3_aa: CASSLGQTGELFF

v_call: TRBV5-1
cdr3_aa: CASSQTSGSGAGELFF

v_call: TRBV9
cdr3_aa: CASSVEGAGNTEAFF

v_call: TRBV6-5
cdr3_aa: CASSYSNFDEQFF